This section outlines one T cell receptor (beta chain) sequence together with its context. Its specificity is not known. This record comes from a study of PD-1 blockade in classical Hodgkin lymphoma. The CDR3 consists of 15 residues. The ends lost 5 bases at V and 5 bases at J; junction bases unmatched: 2. The V gene's germline CDR1 is MGHDK and CDR2 SYGVNS. Produced via immunoSEQ multiplex PCR; TCRdb's table is partial and in-frame only. This repertoire shows some 90,000 clones, around 80% found once; its top ten account for 9.4%. Time point noted: cycle 4 day 1 (C4D1), after 5 to 7 weeks of nivolumab. Brentuximab vedotin exposure varied among the patients, all of whom had relapsed after autologous stem cell transplantation. Whole-study findings and limits: With respect to the repertoire differences, their causes, possibly disease activity or prior therapy, remain undefined.

The clonotype comes from a human donor with classical Hodgkin lymphoma. The V and J genes are TRBV25-1 and TRBJ2-2, with 13 bases aligning to TRBD2. The sequencing used peripheral blood mononuclear cells (PBMCs), collected before the fourth cycle of nivolumab. The chain's CDR3 is CASSLLAGGTGELFF. The CDR3, as DNA: TGTGCCAGCAGTCTACTAGCGGGAGGGACCGGGGAGCTGTTTTTT. Full variable domain (rest looked up from reference TRBV25-1 and TRBJ2-2): EADIYQTPRYLVIGTGKKITLECSQTMGHDKMYWYQQDPGMELHLIHYSYGVNSTEKGDLSSESTVSRIRTEHFPLTLESARPSHTSQYLCASSLLAGGTGELFFGEGSRLTVL.